These 22 T cell receptor beta chains originate from one sample sequenced in a study of T-cell reconstitution after alpha-beta-depleted transplantation in children. This sample's TCRbeta library carried unique molecular identifier barcodes. TCRdb redid the calling of the PCR reads with MiXCR, one entry per CDR3 protein. The data show 380,000 or so distinct CDR3 sequences, with about 14% seen just once and roughly 4.5% held by the top ten. Sample: PBMCs, taken from the stem cell graft. The receptors shown here come from a human donor who donated a stem cell graft to a child with Fanconi anemia.

This clonotype was seen more than once but under ten times. The chain combines TRBV6-1 with TRBJ1-5, with TRBD1 as a possible D gene (6 bases). The V gene's germline CDR1 is MNHNS and CDR2 SASEGT. This CDR3 contains 13 residues. Trimming pared 10 bases from V and 1 base from J, leaving 11 bases between. CDR3 residues: CATGDRSNQPQHF. CDR3 sequence (DNA): TGTGCCACGGGTGACAGGAGCAATCAGCCCCAGCATTTT.

This chain joins TRBV4-3 and TRBJ2-3; 7 nucleotides agree with TRBD2. Trimming took 6 bases from V and 2 from J; bases not matched to a gene: 14. The CDR3 is made up of 17 amino acids. Germline CDR1 and CDR2: LGHNA and YSLEER. DNA for the CDR3: TGCGCCAGCAGTCTAAGTCCAGCGGGGCGCCACACAGATACGCAGTATTTT. As protein: CASSLSPAGRHTDTQYF.

This clonotype was counted at least ten times. The V and J genes are TRBV4-3 and TRBJ1-4; no definite D call. CDR1 is LGHNA and CDR2 is YSLEER in the germline V gene. Trimming left V 4 bases short and J 2 bases short, with 14 bases between. The CDR3 is 16 amino acids. CDR3 loop: CASSLEGGGTNEKLFF. As DNA, the CDR3 is TGCGCCAGCAGCCTGGAGGGAGGAGGCACTAATGAAAAACTGTTTTTT.

This chain connects TRBV6-1 to TRBJ2-3; 7 bases are a match to TRBD1. Per the germline V gene, CDR1 is MNHNS and CDR2 is SASEGT. This CDR3 spans 18 amino acids. V shed 6 bases, J shed 0 bases, and the junction held 15 bases outside the gene matches. The CDR3 sequence is CASSNVGGRPASTDTQYF. The CDR3 region has the DNA TGTGCCAGCAGCAACGTAGGGGGCCGCCCTGCTAGCACAGATACGCAGTATTTT.

This clonotype occurred a few times. This rearrangement joins TRBV6-1 to TRBJ1-5; 10 bases match TRBD1. This CDR3 has 15 amino acids. Per germline, CDR1 MNHNS and CDR2 SASEGT. V was pared by 6 bases and J by 6 bases, with 8 bases of the junction left unmatched. DNA of the CDR3: TGTGCCAGCAGGGAGCCCGGGACAGGGGTTCAGCCCCAGCATTTT. This translates into CASREPGTGVQPQHF.

The chain links TRBV20-1 to TRBJ2-3; 9 nucleotides line up with TRBD1. V lost 5 bases and J lost 5; bases outside the gene matches: 8. This CDR3 region has 14 residues. CDR1 DFQATT and CDR2 SNEGSKA come from the germline V gene (reference sequence). CDR3: CSADRDRELDTQYF. CDR3 bases: TGCAGTGCTGACCGGGACAGGGAATTAGATACGCAGTATTTT.

The CDR3 DNA follows: TGTGCCAGCAGCTTCACGGGACAGGGGGCCTACGAGCAGTACTTC. Its translation is CASSFTGQGAYEQYF. The J gene is TRBJ2-7, the V gene TRBV7-9; 11 bases align to TRBD1. Germline loops: CDR1 SEHNR, CDR2 FQNEAQ (reference sequence). This CDR3 is built from 15 residues. V was pared by 3 bases and J by 2 bases, with 3 bases of the junction left unmatched. The entire variable domain, with the rest obtained from reference TRBV7-9 and TRBJ2-7, is as follows: DTGVSQNPRHKITKRGQNVTFRCDPISEHNRLYWYRQTLGQGPEFLTYFQNEAQLEKSRLLSDRFSAERPKGSFSTLEIQRTEQGDSAMYLCASSFTGQGAYEQYFGPGTRLTVT.

This clonotype has a handful of counts. This chain joins TRBV4-3 and TRBJ2-1; D perhaps matches TRBD2 (5 bases). This CDR3 comprises 15 residues. V was shortened by 4 bases and J by 5 bases, with 15 bases between the two germline ends. Per the germline V gene, CDR1 is LGHNA and CDR2 is YSLEER. For the CDR3, the DNA is TGCGCCAGCAGCCGACGCCTCTCCGGGGACAATGAGCAGTTCTTC. It is translated as CASSRRLSGDNEQFF.

This clonotype was counted a few times. This sequence joins TRBV11-1 and TRBJ2-7, with a tentative D call TRBD1 (5 bases). Trimming took off 5 bases at V and 2 bases at J, with 10 bases between the two ends. The CDR3 has 13 amino acids. Per germline, CDR1 SGHAT and CDR2 FQDESV (reference sequence). The CDR3 sequence is CASSTQGAYEQYV. The CDR3 nucleotides are TGTGCCAGCAGCACACAAGGGGCCTACGAGCAGTACGTC.

Notes on this clonotype: A much larger clone is a single base away; this may be a read error. It is unclear where the CDR3 begins or ends on the DNA, so no DNA is shown, and the CDR3 is as TCRdb lists it. The chain couples TRBV12-3 or TRBV12-4 to TRBJ2-2. The CDR3 spans 15 residues, counting both ends. The CDR3 spells CASSFGRGNTGELLF.

This clonotype has at least ten counts. The V gene is TRBV27, the J gene TRBJ2-7, with D possibly matching TRBD1 (6 bases). V was pared by 5 bases and J by 7 bases, with 15 bases between. Germline V gene sequence: CDR1 MNHEY, CDR2 SMNVEV (reference sequence). The CDR3 totals 13 residues. The DNA of the CDR3 is TGTGCCAGCAGTCTAACAACAGGGAAGGAGCAGTACTTC. This codes for CASSLTTGKEQYF.

This clonotype was counted ten times or more. The chain combines TRBV12-3 or TRBV12-4 with TRBJ2-1, with a weak D call TRBD2 (5 bases). The CDR3 spans 12 residues. Deletions cut 5 bases from V and 6 bases from J, with 8 bases between. The CDR3 nucleotides are TGTGCCAGCAGTCCTAGCTTCAATGAGCAGTTCTTC. The encoded protein is CASSPSFNEQFF.

This clonotype came up a few times. The rearrangement uses TRBV20-1 and TRBJ2-5; 8 bases align to TRBD1. The length of the CDR3 is 12 residues. The trim removed 2 bases at V and 5 bases at J, leaving 1 base unmatched. The V gene's germline CDR1 is DFQATT and CDR2 SNEGSKA (reference sequence). DNA for the CDR3: TGCAGTGCTAGATACAGGGGGGAGACCCAGTACTTC. Protein: CSARYRGETQYF.

In this sample, this clonotype turned up many times. The chain is built from TRBV7-3 and TRBJ1-1; D gene unclear. V lost 5 bases, J lost 5 bases, and 12 bases lay in between. The CDR3 length is 13 residues. The germline gives CDR1 SGHTA, CDR2 FQGTGA. The chain's CDR3 is CASSLIMGTEAFF. In DNA, the CDR3 is TGTGCCAGCAGCCTAATAATGGGGACTGAAGCTTTCTTT. Looking up the rest from reference TRBV7-3 and TRBJ1-1 gives the full variable domain: GAGVSQTPSNKVTEKGKYVELRCDPISGHTALYWYRQSLGQGPEFLIYFQGTGAADDSGLPNDRFFAVRPEGSVSTLKIQRTERGDSAVYLCASSLIMGTEAFFGQGTRLTVV.

This clonotype was detected only a few times. This sequence joins TRBV20-1 and TRBJ2-7, with D perhaps matching TRBD2 (5 bases). V shed 3 bases and J shed 3 bases, with 9 bases lying between them. Germline-derived CDR1 and CDR2 are DFQATT and SNEGSKA (reference sequence). The CDR3 contains 12 residues. The CDR3 reads CSASNEGYEQYV. Here the CDR3 DNA reads TGCAGTGCTAGTAACGAGGGCTACGAGCAGTACGTC.

The CDR3 loop is CAISDSIGQGATGELFF. Written as DNA, the CDR3 is TGTGCCATCAGTGACTCCATAGGACAGGGGGCGACCGGGGAGCTGTTTTTT. This chain joins TRBV10-3 and TRBJ2-2; 11 bases map to TRBD1. Germline CDR1 is ENHRY and CDR2 is SYGVKD. This CDR3 region has 17 residues. The junction had 8 bases not matched to a gene; V was cut back by 3 bases and J by 5 bases.

This clonotype was picked up many times. This CDR3 reads CATSRDLGETQYF. CDR3 coding DNA: TGTGCCACCAGCAGAGATCTAGGCGAGACCCAGTACTTC. The V call is TRBV15, the J call TRBJ2-5; no definite D call. Germline lookup yields CDR1 LNHNV and CDR2 YYDKDF (reference sequence). Trimming cost V 0 bases and J 5 bases, with 7 bases left between them. The CDR3 has 13 residues.

This clonotype was seen repeatedly, ten times or more. The CDR3 region has the DNA TGCAGTGCCCCGGGGGACAGGGAAGATACGCAGTATTTT. Protein sequence: CSAPGDREDTQYF. V is TRBV20-1 and J is TRBJ2-3; 9 bases are shared with TRBD1. CDR1 is DFQATT, CDR2 SNEGSKA, per germline (reference sequence). This CDR3 has 13 residues. V lost 6 bases to trimming and J lost 5 bases; unmatched junction nucleotides: 6.

There are a few counts of this clonotype. The chain has TRBV11-2 and TRBJ1-2; no clear D. V gave up 3 bases and J gave up 7 bases, with 6 bases separating them. The CDR3 contains 11 residues. Germline lookup yields CDR1 SGHAT and CDR2 FQNNGV. CDR3: CASSLIGGYTF. CDR3 nucleotide sequence: TGTGCCAGCAGCTTGATCGGTGGCTACACCTTC.

This clonotype has more than one count but fewer than ten. The chain combines TRBV28 with TRBJ2-1; 8 nucleotides agree with TRBD2. CDR3 size: 15 residues. The J segment lost 9 bases and the V segment lost 5 bases, leaving 12 bases of the junction unmatched. Germline V gene lookup returns CDR1 MDHEN and CDR2 SYDVKM. The CDR3 DNA sequence: TGTGCCAGCAGTCCCCCCGGCGGGGGGCGGGTTGAGCAGTTCTTC. This encodes CASSPPGGGRVEQFF.

This clonotype came up many times. The V call is TRBV3-1, the J call TRBJ2-3, with D tentatively TRBD2 (5 bases). The CDR3 spans 14 residues. Germline V gives CDR1 LGHDT, CDR2 YNNKEL (reference sequence). V gave up 3 bases and J gave up 4 bases, with 11 bases separating them. The CDR3 here is CASSHSGSPDTQYF. In DNA form, the CDR3 reads TGTGCCAGCAGCCATTCTGGGAGCCCAGATACGCAGTATTTT.

This clonotype was recorded at least ten times. CDR3 protein: CASSGTGRAYEQYV. The CDR3, as DNA: TGTGCCAGCAGTGGGACAGGGAGAGCGTACGAGCAGTACGTC. This sequence joins TRBV28 and TRBJ2-7; 9 nucleotides agree with TRBD1. The CDR3 length is 14 residues. Germline trimming cut 5 bases from V and 4 bases from J; bases unmatched to any gene: 6. Germline values: CDR1 MDHEN, CDR2 SYDVKM.